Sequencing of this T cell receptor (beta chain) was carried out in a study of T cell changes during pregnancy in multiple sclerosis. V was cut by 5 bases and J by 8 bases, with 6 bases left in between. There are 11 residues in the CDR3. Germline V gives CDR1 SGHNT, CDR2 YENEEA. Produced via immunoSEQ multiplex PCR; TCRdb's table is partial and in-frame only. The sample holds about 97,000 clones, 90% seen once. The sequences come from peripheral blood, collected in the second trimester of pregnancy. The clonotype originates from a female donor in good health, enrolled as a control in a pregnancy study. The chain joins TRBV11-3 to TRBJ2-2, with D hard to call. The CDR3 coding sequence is TGTGCCAGCAGCCTTTCTGGGGAGCTGTTTTTT. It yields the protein CASSLSGELFF.